The source of this T cell receptor beta chain is a study of OX40 agonist ivuxolimab in advanced cancers. Study-level background: Ivuxolimab is a fully human IgG2 antibody that activates OX40 (CD134).

Trimming removed 1 base from V and 0 bases from J, with 4 bases in between. The CDR3 runs 13 residues. Germline V lookup: CDR1 SGHKS, CDR2 YYEKEE (reference sequence). Sequenced by immunoSEQ multiplex PCR; TCRdb stores in-frame clones only, minus some. The sample has 13,000 or so clones; around three quarters are singletons. The sequencing here drew on CD4+ or CD8+ T cells sorted from blood, taken in a trial of the OX40 agonist ivuxolimab. This sequence joins TRBV5-5 and TRBJ1-1; D call uncertain. This clonotype was obtained from an adult with an advanced solid tumor such as melanoma, head and neck, liver or kidney cancer. This CDR3 is CASSLLMNTEAFF. CDR3 bases: TGTGCCAGCAGCTTGCTGATGAACACTGAAGCTTTCTTT. The full variable domain, its missing parts supplied by reference TRBV5-5 and TRBJ1-1, is DAGVTQSPTHLIKTRGQQVTLRCSPISGHKSVSWYQQVLGQGPQFIFQYYEKEERGRGNFPDRFSARQFPNYSSELNVNALLLGDSALYLCASSLLMNTEAFFGQGTRLTVV.